This TCR beta chain was recorded in a study of T cell changes during pregnancy in multiple sclerosis. V was cut by 7 bases and J by 9 bases, with 7 bases left in between. Germline V gene data show CDR1 as MNHNS and CDR2 as SASEGT. The CDR3 has 10 amino acids. TCRdb keeps only in-frame clones here, not all; method: immunoSEQ multiplex PCR. This sample has tens of thousands of clones, with roughly 93% found just once. This clone was recorded only once. The V and J genes are TRBV6-1 and TRBJ2-1; D ambiguous. The specimen comprised peripheral blood, sampled in the first trimester of pregnancy. This clonotype was sampled from a female donor with multiple sclerosis, enrolled in a pregnancy study. CDR3 nucleotides: TGTGCCAGCAACCTAGGTGAGCAGTTCTTC. As protein: CASNLGEQFF.